The rows below give T cell receptor beta chains drawn from one sample of a study of cytomegalovirus exposure and HLA in healthy donors. Libraries were prepared by immunoSEQ multiplex PCR; TCRdb keeps only in-frame clonotypes and omits some of them. Its clone listing holds 100,000 to 150,000 clones. The specimen sequenced was PBMCs. All receptors derive from a woman in her forties in good health and CMV-seronegative. CDR3s include the opening cysteine and the closing phenylalanine or tryptophan. D genes are given only for firm matches.

>TRBD1|TRBJ1-1|TRBV6-1
CASSEAGRGGTNTEAFF
TGTGCCAGCAGTGAAGCGGGGAGAGGGGGCACGAACACTGAAGCTTTCTTT
>-|TRBJ1-4|TRBV19
CASSIIGVATNEKLFF
TGTGCCAGTAGTATAATCGGAGTTGCAACTAATGAAAAACTGTTTTTT
>-|TRBJ1-5|TRBV2
CASRPTGLGNQPQHF
TGTGCCAGCAGGCCTACAGGGCTAGGTAATCAGCCCCAGCATTTT
>TRBD1|TRBJ2-7|TRBV18
CASSPGIVRGPYEQYF
TGTGCCAGCTCACCAGGCATCGTCAGGGGGCCGTACGAGCAGTACTTC
>TRBD1|TRBJ2-2|TRBV7-3
CASSRRTGGTGELFF
TGTGCCAGCAGCCGTCGGACAGGGGGCACCGGGGAGCTGTTTTTT
>TRBD1|TRBJ2-2|TRBV5-4
CASSSTGGRISNTGELFF
TGTGCCAGCAGCTCGACAGGGGGCCGAATATCGAACACCGGGGAGCTGTTTTTT
>TRBD1|TRBJ1-4|TRBV4-2
CASSQVLGQGNEKLFF
TGTGCCAGCAGCCAAGTGTTGGGACAGGGGAACGAAAAACTGTTTTTT
>-|TRBJ2-7|TRBV18
CASSPVESSYEQYF
TGTGCCAGCTCACCTGTAGAGAGCTCCTACGAGCAGTACTTC
>TRBD2|TRBJ2-5|TRBV15
CATSIGLTSQETQYF
TGTGCCACCAGCATTGGACTGACTAGCCAGGAGACCCAGTACTTC
>-|TRBJ2-7|TRBV7-9
CASSFTYEQYF
TGTGCCAGCAGCTTCACTTACGAGCAGTACTTC
>-|TRBJ1-6|TRBV18
CASSPQADNSPLHF
TGTGCCAGCTCACCCCAAGCGGATAATTCACCCCTCCACTTT
>TRBD1|TRBJ1-1|TRBV7-2
CASSDGRQGYTEAFF
TGTGCCAGCAGCGACGGCCGACAGGGCTACACTGAAGCTTTCTTT
>-|TRBJ1-5|TRBV5-1
CASSLGGDQPQHF
TGCGCCAGCAGCTTGGGGGGGGATCAGCCCCAGCATTTT
>-|TRBJ2-2|TRBV5-6
CASSFIRAGHTGELFF
TGTGCCAGCAGCTTTATCCGGGCAGGGCACACCGGGGAGCTGTTTTTT
>TRBD1|TRBJ1-2|TRBV18
CASSPGTGGLHGYTF
TGTGCCAGCTCACCTGGGACAGGGGGCCTTCATGGCTACACCTTC
>TRBD1|TRBJ1-2|TRBV7-9
CASSPRQGGGYTF
TGTGCCAGCAGCCCGCGACAGGGAGGTGGCTACACCTTC
>TRBD1|TRBJ1-2|TRBV9
CASRRGTGMSFLYGYTF
TGTGCCAGCAGGAGAGGGACAGGGATGTCTTTCCTATATGGCTACACCTTC
>-|TRBJ1-1|TRBV7-3
CASSLFTDTEAFF
TGTGCCAGCAGCTTATTTACGGACACTGAAGCTTTCTTT
>TRBD1|TRBJ2-7|TRBV18
CASSHQGSDRGYEQYF
TGTGCCAGCTCACACCAGGGTTCGGACAGGGGCTACGAGCAGTACTTC
>-|TRBJ1-1|TRBV7-9
CASSILIYNTEAFF
TGTGCCAGCAGCATCCTTATTTATAACACTGAAGCTTTCTTT
>TRBD1|TRBJ2-7|TRBV27
CASSRQGVSSYEQYF
TGTGCCAGCAGTAGGCAGGGGGTGAGCTCCTACGAGCAGTACTTC
>-|TRBJ2-3|TRBV6-6
CASTAGQAHTDTQYF
TGTGCCAGCACCGCTGGCCAGGCTCACACAGATACGCAGTATTTT
>TRBD2|TRBJ2-3|TRBV19
CASNIGTSGTDTQYF
TGTGCCAGTAATATCGGGACTAGCGGCACAGATACGCAGTATTTT
>-|TRBJ2-1|TRBV7-2
CASSPGGNEQFF
TGTGCCAGCAGCCCAGGGGGGAATGAGCAGTTCTTC
>-|TRBJ1-2|TRBV11-2
CASSLDPGSYGYTF
TGTGCCAGCAGCTTGGATCCGGGAAGCTATGGCTACACCTTC
>-|TRBJ1-2|TRBV11-2
CASSFAGGRSNYGYTF
TGTGCCAGCAGCTTCGCGGGGGGGCGCTCTAACTATGGCTACACCTTC
>-|TRBJ1-6|TRBV18
CASSPGGVAGSPLHF
TGTGCCAGCTCGCCGGGAGGGGTGGCCGGGTCACCCCTCCACTTT
>-|TRBJ2-3|TRBV2
CASSRQSTQYF
TGTGCCAGCTCTCGACAGAGTACGCAGTATTTT
>-|TRBJ1-2|TRBV4-3
CASSQVARLANYGYTF
TGCGCCAGCAGCCAAGTAGCACGGCTAGCTAACTATGGCTACACCTTC
>TRBD1|TRBJ1-1|TRBV6-4
CASRRGTGNTEAFF
TGTGCCAGCAGGCGCGGGACAGGGAACACTGAAGCTTTCTTT
>-|TRBJ1-5|TRBV5-4
CASSNRDANQPQHF
TGTGCCAGCAGCAACCGGGATGCCAATCAGCCCCAGCATTTT
>TRBD1|TRBJ1-5|TRBV6-1
CASIGLRAGGQPQHF
TGTGCCAGCATCGGGTTAAGAGCAGGGGGACAGCCCCAGCATTTT
>TRBD1|TRBJ1-1|TRBV18
CASSTGTGVVEAFF
TGTGCCAGCTCAACAGGGACAGGGGTAGTTGAAGCTTTCTTT
>-|TRBJ2-7|TRBV7-9
CASSLDGSYEQYF
TGTGCCAGCAGCTTAGACGGGTCCTACGAGCAGTACTTC
>-|TRBJ2-1|TRBV7-2
CASSLHNEQFF
TGTGCCAGCAGCCTACACAATGAGCAGTTCTTC
>-|TRBJ2-2|TRBV10-3
CAISARGTGELFF
TGTGCCATCAGCGCCCGGGGAACCGGGGAGCTGTTTTTT